What follows are 6 T cell receptor beta chains derived from one specimen sequenced in a study of blood T cell repertoires in COVID-19. Generated by immunoSEQ multiplex PCR, the TCRdb table keeps only in-frame clones and is missing some. The sample carries about 88,000 clones, more than 70% recorded once. Sequenced sample: peripheral blood. These receptors were taken from a woman of 80 years or more with acute or convalescent COVID-19.

The chain couples TRBV7-3 to TRBJ2-1; 11 bases are shared with TRBD2. The CDR3 contains 18 residues. The junction had 7 bases not matched to a gene; V was cut back by 1 base and J by 2 bases. Per germline, CDR1 SGHTA and CDR2 FQGTGA. As DNA, the CDR3 is TGTGCCAGCAGCTTAAACCCTAGCGGGAGGATCGCCTACAATGAGCAGTTCTTC. Residues: CASSLNPSGRIAYNEQFF. Complete variable domain (other parts from reference TRBV7-3 and TRBJ2-1): GAGVSQTPSNKVTEKGKYVELRCDPISGHTALYWYRQSLGQGPEFLIYFQGTGAADDSGLPNDRFFAVRPEGSVSTLKIQRTERGDSAVYLCASSLNPSGRIAYNEQFFGPGTRLTVL.

The rearrangement joins TRBV19 to TRBJ2-3; TRBD2 is a possible D gene (6 bases). Deletions cut 8 bases from V and 2 bases from J, with 17 bases between. Germline lookup yields CDR1 LNHDA and CDR2 SQIVND (reference sequence). CDR3 length equals 15 residues. The CDR3 loop is CASSPGVLFTDTQYF. CDR3 nucleotide sequence: TGTGCCAGTTCCCCGGGAGTCCTATTCACAGATACGCAGTATTTT.

This clone was found once. The chain uses TRBV18 and TRBJ1-1, with D unclear. Germline CDR1 is KGHSH and CDR2 is LQKENI. The CDR3 covers 16 residues. V gave up 6 bases and J gave up 5 bases, with 22 bases separating them. The DNA for the CDR3 is TGTGCCAGCTCGACCCTCGACATTCCTGGGAGGACTGAAGCTTTCTTT. This encodes CASSTLDIPGRTEAFF.

The count of this clone is one. This chain joins TRBV5-1 and TRBJ1-4; 7 positions agree with TRBD1. This CDR3 comprises 13 residues. The germline gives CDR1 SGHRS, CDR2 YFSETQ. Trimming removed 5 bases from V and 8 bases from J; junction bases left unmatched: 6. The DNA for the CDR3 is TGCGCCAGCAGACGGGACAGAGAGGAAAAACTGTTTTTT. Protein sequence: CASRRDREEKLFF.

The chain has TRBV7-9 and TRBJ2-1; 12 bases align to TRBD2. The CDR3 sequence is 14 residues long. Germline V gene sequence: CDR1 SEHNR, CDR2 FQNEAQ (reference sequence). J gave up 6 bases and V 6 bases, and 3 bases lay outside the gene matches. The CDR3 DNA sequence: TGTGCCAGCAGACGACTAGCGGGAGCCAATGAGCAGTTCTTC. It yields the protein CASRRLAGANEQFF. The whole variable domain, remainder taken from reference TRBV7-9 and TRBJ2-1, is DTGVSQNPRHKITKRGQNVTFRCDPISEHNRLYWYRQTLGQGPEFLTYFQNEAQLEKSRLLSDRFSAERPKGSFSTLEIQRTEQGDSAMYLCASRRLAGANEQFFGPGTRLTVL.

This clone was detected a few times. CDR3 region: CASSFRSGELFF. The CDR3 DNA sequence: TGTGCCAGCAGCTTCCGGTCCGGGGAGCTGTTTTTT. V is TRBV7-3 and J is TRBJ2-2; D is undetermined. V was cut by 3 bases and J by 6 bases, with 5 bases left in between. There are 12 residues in the CDR3. Looked up from germline, CDR1 is SGHTA and CDR2 is FQGTGA.